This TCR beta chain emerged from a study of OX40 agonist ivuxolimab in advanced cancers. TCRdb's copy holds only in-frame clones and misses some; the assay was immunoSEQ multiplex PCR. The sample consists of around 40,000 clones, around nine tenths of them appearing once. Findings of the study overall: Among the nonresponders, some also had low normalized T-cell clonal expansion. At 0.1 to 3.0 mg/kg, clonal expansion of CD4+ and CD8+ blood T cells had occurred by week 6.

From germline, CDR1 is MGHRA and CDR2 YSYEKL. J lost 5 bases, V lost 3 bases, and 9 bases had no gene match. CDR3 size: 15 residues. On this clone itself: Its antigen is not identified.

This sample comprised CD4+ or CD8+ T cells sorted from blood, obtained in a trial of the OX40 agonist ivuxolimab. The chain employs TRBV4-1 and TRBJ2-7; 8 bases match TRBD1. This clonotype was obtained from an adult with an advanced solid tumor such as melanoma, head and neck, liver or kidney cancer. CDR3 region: CASSQSGQVANEQYF. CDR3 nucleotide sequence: TGCGCCAGCAGCCAGTCGGGACAGGTCGCCAACGAGCAGTACTTC.